This is a list of T cell receptor beta chains from one sample in a study of Graves' ophthalmopathy and Graves' hyperthyroidism. Each CDR3 protein gets one entry after TCRdb re-called the multiplex PCR reads with MiXCR. The sample holds about 230,000 distinct CDR3 sequences, around 50% seen once. The sample comprised peripheral blood. These TCRs come from an adult man with Graves' ophthalmopathy. Both conserved end residues are part of each CDR3. The D gene is left open where the match is weak. Clone size, where shown, is once, few, many, or a class for clones that have expanded.

V gene,J gene,D gene,clone size,CDR3 protein,CDR3 DNA
TRBV7-9,TRBJ2-5,NA,NA,CASSQEGRSQETQYF,TGTGCCAGCAGCCAAGAGGGACGGTCGCAAGAGACCCAGTACTTC
TRBV7-8,TRBJ2-5,TRBD2,few,CASSLGTSGSIGETQYF,TGTGCCAGCAGCTTAGGGACTAGCGGGAGTATCGGAGAGACCCAGTACTTC
TRBV6-1,TRBJ2-7,NA,NA,CATQLGSGPYEQYF,TGTGCCACTCAGCTGGGGTCCGGCCCCTACGAGCAGTACTTC
TRBV28,TRBJ1-2,NA,NA,CASSLGRPDYGYTF,TGTGCCAGCAGTTTAGGTCGGCCGGACTATGGCTACACCTTC
TRBV7-2,TRBJ1-3,TRBD1,NA,CASSGGDRVTGNTIYF,TGTGCCAGCAGCGGGGGGGACAGGGTGACTGGAAACACCATATATTTT
TRBV15,TRBJ1-5,NA,NA,CATSRDAHQPQHF,TGTGCCACCAGCAGAGACGCCCATCAGCCCCAGCATTTT
TRBV5-6,TRBJ2-5,NA,NA,CASSLGARMETQYF,TGTGCCAGCAGCTTGGGGGCCCGTATGGAGACCCAGTACTTC
TRBV10-1,TRBJ2-7,NA,NA,CASSEGGFPYEQYF,TGCGCCAGCAGTGAAGGAGGGTTCCCCTACGAGCAGTACTTC
TRBV6-1,TRBJ1-5,NA,NA,CASSVESGRQGQDF,TGTGCCAGCAGTGTGGAATCAGGGAGGCAGGGTCAGGATTTT
TRBV7-9,TRBJ2-5,NA,many,CASSRGGPPWETQYF,TGTGCCAGCAGCCGTGGGGGGCCCCCATGGGAGACCCAGTACTTC
TRBV24-1,TRBJ1-5,NA,NA,CASSQDLSSSNQPQHF,TGTGCCAGCAGCCAAGATCTCTCCTCTAGCAATCAGCCCCAGCATTTT
TRBV27,TRBJ1-1,NA,NA,CASSLAGEPEAFF,TGTGCCAGCAGTTTAGCAGGGGAACCTGAAGCTTTCTTT
TRBV20-1,TRBJ1-5,TRBD1,NA,CSARRTGPFNQPQHF,TGCAGTGCTAGGAGGACAGGGCCTTTCAATCAGCCCCAGCATTTT
TRBV2,TRBJ1-2,NA,NA,CASSEGRLNYGYTF,TGTGCCAGCAGTGAGGGACGGCTCAACTATGGCTACACCTTC
TRBV6-1,TRBJ1-2,NA,once,CASSFPGMGFSYTF,TGTGCCAGCAGTTTCCCCGGAATGGGTTTCAGCTACACCTTC
TRBV15,TRBJ1-1,NA,few,CATSRDPTAVTEAFF,TGTGCCACCAGCAGAGATCCAACCGCCGTTACTGAAGCTTTCTTT
TRBV10-3,TRBJ1-5,NA,few,CASSWDPYSNQPQHF,TGTGCCAGCAGTTGGGACCCTTATAGCAATCAGCCCCAGCATTTT
TRBV9,TRBJ2-5,TRBD2,NA,CASSKRSRGTGGKETQYF,TGTGCCAGCAGCAAACGTAGTAGGGGGACGGGGGGGAAGGAGACCCAGTACTTC
TRBV12-5,TRBJ1-2,NA,NA,CASGLVPGSGYGYTF,TGTGCTAGTGGTTTGGTACCCGGGTCTGGCTATGGCTACACCTTC
TRBV12-5,TRBJ2-7,TRBD2,few,CASGLEPGLGGSF,TGTGCTAGTGGTTTGGAGCCGGGACTAGGGGGATCCTTC
TRBV24-1,TRBJ1-5,NA,many,CATSEAGSGQPQHF,TGTGCCACCAGTGAGGCGGGTTCGGGGCAGCCCCAGCATTTT
TRBV12-3/TRBV12-4,TRBJ2-5,NA,few,CASSLGQTGETQYF,TGTGCCAGCAGTTTAGGGCAGACGGGAGAGACCCAGTACTTC
TRBV13,TRBJ2-5,TRBD2,NA,CASSPRTSGRGETQYF,TGTGCCAGCAGCCCGCGGACTAGCGGGAGGGGAGAGACCCAGTACTTC
TRBV20-1,TRBJ2-2,TRBD1,few,CSASGQGADTGELFF,TGCAGTGCTAGCGGGCAGGGGGCGGACACCGGGGAGCTGTTTTTT
TRBV10-3,TRBJ1-4,TRBD1,NA,CASSPPGGGKLFF,TGTGCCAGCAGTCCCCCAGGGGGTGGAAAACTGTTTTTT
TRBV2,TRBJ1-1,NA,few,CASSVRGMDTEAFF,TGTGCCAGCAGTGTGCGGGGGATGGACACTGAAGCTTTCTTT
TRBV24-1,TRBJ1-1,NA,NA,CATSDDGVEAFF,TGTGCCACCAGTGATGACGGGGTTGAAGCTTTCTTT
TRBV5-5,TRBJ1-2,TRBD1,NA,CASSQDRGLRGYTF,TGTGCCAGCAGCCAGGACAGGGGGCTGCGAGGCTACACCTTC
TRBV18,TRBJ1-6,TRBD1,NA,CASSQIGTAGNSPPHF,TGTGCCAGCTCACAGATTGGGACAGCTGGGAATTCACCCCCCCACTTT
TRBV7-9,TRBJ1-4,NA,NA,CASSFGPTVEKLFF,TGTGCCAGCAGCTTCGGTCCCACCGTGGAAAAACTGTTTTTT
TRBV20-1,TRBJ2-7,NA,NA,CSAPQSTAYEQYF,TGCAGTGCCCCACAATCGACAGCCTACGAGCAGTACTTC
TRBV19,TRBJ1-5,TRBD1,NA,CASTRTGANQPQHF,TGTGCCAGTACCCGGACAGGGGCAAATCAGCCCCAGCATTTT
TRBV4-1,TRBJ2-6,NA,few,CASSQATGANVLTF,TGCGCCAGCAGCCAAGCTACTGGGGCCAACGTCCTGACTTTC
TRBV12-3/TRBV12-4,TRBJ2-7,NA,NA,CASRGSDYEQYF,TGTGCCAGCAGGGGGTCCGACTACGAGCAGTACTTC
TRBV2,TRBJ1-6,NA,many,CASRSSYNSPLHF,TGTGCCAGCAGGAGCTCCTATAATTCACCCCTCCACTTT
TRBV7-6,TRBJ2-7,NA,NA,CASKTLGWTDEQYF,TGTGCCAGCAAAACGCTCGGCTGGACCGACGAGCAGTACTTC
TRBV29-1,TRBJ1-4,NA,many,CSVAGGHATNEKLFF,TGCAGCGTTGCCGGGGGTCATGCAACTAATGAAAAACTGTTTTTT
TRBV19,TRBJ1-2,NA,NA,CASRLKGYGCTF,TGTGCCAGTAGATTGAAGGGCTATGGCTGCACCTTC
TRBV7-3,TRBJ1-2,NA,few,CASSPRTGQVNYGYTF,TGTGCCAGCAGCCCACGGACGGGGCAGGTCAACTATGGCTACACCTTC
TRBV15,TRBJ1-1,NA,NA,CATSKEGGSTEAFF,TGTGCCACCAGCAAAGAAGGGGGAAGTACTGAAGCTTTCTTT
TRBV9,TRBJ2-6,NA,NA,CASRDRLVASGANVLTF,TGTGCCAGCAGAGACCGACTAGTTGCCTCTGGGGCCAACGTCCTGACTTTC
TRBV7-7,TRBJ2-2,TRBD2,few,CASSLSSRGGLTGELFF,TGTGCTAGCAGCTTATCTTCGCGGGGGGGCCTAACCGGGGAGCTGTTTTTT
TRBV15,TRBJ2-2,NA,NA,CATSRERSTGELIF,TGTGCCACCAGCAGAGAGCGGAGCACCGGGGAGCTGATTTTT
TRBV20-1,TRBJ1-2,NA,few,CSADRTGEYGYTF,TGCAGTGCTGACCGAACCGGAGAATATGGCTACACCTTC
TRBV7-9,TRBJ2-5,TRBD2,NA,CASSPPRLAGNGETQYF,TGCGCCAGCAGCCCCCCCCGACTAGCGGGGAATGGAGAGACCCAGTACTTC
TRBV7-2,TRBJ2-7,TRBD1,NA,CASSLAAGQGRYEQYF,TGTGCCAGCAGCTTAGCCGCAGGACAGGGAAGATACGAGCAGTACTTC
TRBV7-3,TRBJ1-1,NA,many,CASSPRQTDYTEAFF,TGTGCCAGCAGCCCCCGCCAGACAGACTACACTGAAGCTTTCTTT
TRBV20-1,TRBJ1-1,NA,NA,CSFIQRQEMNTEAFF,TGCAGTTTTATTCAAAGACAGGAAATGAACACTGAAGCTTTCTTT
TRBV7-3,TRBJ2-5,TRBD2,NA,CASSLTWEGETQYF,TGTGCCAGCAGCTTAACTTGGGAGGGCGAGACCCAGTACTTC
TRBV29-1,TRBJ2-7,TRBD2,few,CSVEGLAGADSYEQYF,TGCAGCGTTGAAGGACTAGCGGGAGCCGACTCCTACGAGCAGTACTTC
TRBV29-1,TRBJ2-2,TRBD2,NA,CSVRGLGAGELFF,TGCAGCGTCCGGGGACTAGGGGCCGGGGAGCTGTTTTTT
TRBV20-1,TRBJ2-7,TRBD2,NA,CSARTSGRRDEQYF,TGCAGTGCTAGGACTAGCGGGAGAAGGGACGAGCAGTACTTC
TRBV10-1,TRBJ1-5,NA,few,CASSQDPYQRQPQHF,TGCGCCAGCAGCCAAGATCCCTATCAGAGGCAGCCCCAGCATTTT